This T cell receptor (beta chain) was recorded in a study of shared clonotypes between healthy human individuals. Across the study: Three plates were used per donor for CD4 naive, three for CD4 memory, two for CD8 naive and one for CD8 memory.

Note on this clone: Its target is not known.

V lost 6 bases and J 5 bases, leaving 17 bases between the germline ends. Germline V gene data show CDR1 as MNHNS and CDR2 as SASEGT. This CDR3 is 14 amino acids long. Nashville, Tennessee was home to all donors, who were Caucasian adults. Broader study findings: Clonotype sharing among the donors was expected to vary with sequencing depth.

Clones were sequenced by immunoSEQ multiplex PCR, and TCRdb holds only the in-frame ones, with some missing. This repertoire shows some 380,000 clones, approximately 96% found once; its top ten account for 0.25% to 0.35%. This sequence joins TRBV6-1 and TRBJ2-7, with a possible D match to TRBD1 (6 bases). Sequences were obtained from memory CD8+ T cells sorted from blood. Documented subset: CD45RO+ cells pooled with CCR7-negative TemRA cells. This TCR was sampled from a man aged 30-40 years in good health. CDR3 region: CASRPGGGRDEQYF. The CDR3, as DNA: TGTGCCAGCAGACCTGGTGGGGGCCGGGACGAGCAGTACTTC.